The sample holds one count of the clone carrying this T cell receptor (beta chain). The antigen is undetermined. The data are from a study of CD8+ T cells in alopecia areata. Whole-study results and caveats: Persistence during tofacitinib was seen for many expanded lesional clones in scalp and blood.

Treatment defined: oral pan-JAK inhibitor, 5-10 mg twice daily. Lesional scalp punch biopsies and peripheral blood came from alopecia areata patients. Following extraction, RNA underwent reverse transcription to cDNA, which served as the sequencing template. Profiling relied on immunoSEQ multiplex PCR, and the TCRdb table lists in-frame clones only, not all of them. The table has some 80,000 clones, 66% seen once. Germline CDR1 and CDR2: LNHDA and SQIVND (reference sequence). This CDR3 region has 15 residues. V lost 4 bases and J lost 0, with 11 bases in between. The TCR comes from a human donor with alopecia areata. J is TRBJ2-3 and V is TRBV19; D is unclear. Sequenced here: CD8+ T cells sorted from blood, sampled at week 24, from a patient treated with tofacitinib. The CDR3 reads CASSTSHPSTDTQYF. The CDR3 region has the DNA TGTGCCAGTAGTACCTCACACCCTAGCACAGATACGCAGTATTTT.